Listed here is a single T cell receptor (beta chain). Its target is not known. The sample originates from a study of T cells in Graves' hyperthyroidism and ophthalmopathy. Study findings and constraints: Most thyroid-expanded clonotypes above 0.001 were also found in blood.

The source material, RNA transcripts, was used to amplify TCR beta CDR3 regions. First-round RT-PCR of the TCR CDR3 relied on the HTBI primer set. TCRdb used MiXCR to reprocess the multiplex PCR reads, holding one entry per CDR3 protein. Here the sample spans under 450,000 distinct CDR3 sequences, around a sixth being singletons. This sample holds PBMCs from 8 to 10 ml fresh peripheral blood. The V and J ends lost 1 base and 0 bases respectively, with 19 bases between them. The length of the CDR3 is 19 residues. CDR1 is KGHSH, CDR2 LQKENI, per germline. The TCR originated in a woman aged 18-30 years with Graves' hyperthyroidism. The sample taken for sequencing was blood. This rearrangement joins TRBV18 to TRBJ1-5; D is unclear. CDR3 sequence: CASSPREGGFQNSNQPQHF. CDR3 DNA sequence: TGTGCCAGCTCACCACGGGAAGGTGGCTTTCAAAATAGCAATCAGCCCCAGCATTTT.